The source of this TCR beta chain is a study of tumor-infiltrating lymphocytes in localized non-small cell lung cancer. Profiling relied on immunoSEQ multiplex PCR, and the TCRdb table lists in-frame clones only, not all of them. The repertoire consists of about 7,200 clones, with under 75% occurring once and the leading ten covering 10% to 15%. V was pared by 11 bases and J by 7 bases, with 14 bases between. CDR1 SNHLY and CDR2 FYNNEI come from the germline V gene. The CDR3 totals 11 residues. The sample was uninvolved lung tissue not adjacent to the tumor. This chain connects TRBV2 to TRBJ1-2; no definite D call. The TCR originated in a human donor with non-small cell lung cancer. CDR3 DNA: TGTGCCGGAGACGGCGGAGTTGGCTACACCTTC. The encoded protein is CAGDGGVGYTF. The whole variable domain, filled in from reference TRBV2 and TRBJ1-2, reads EPEVTQTPSHQVTQMGQEVILRCVPISNHLYFYWYRQILGQKVEFLVSFYNNEISEKSEIFDDQFSVERPDGSNFTLKIRSTKLEDSAMYFCAGDGGVGYTFGSGTRLTVV.